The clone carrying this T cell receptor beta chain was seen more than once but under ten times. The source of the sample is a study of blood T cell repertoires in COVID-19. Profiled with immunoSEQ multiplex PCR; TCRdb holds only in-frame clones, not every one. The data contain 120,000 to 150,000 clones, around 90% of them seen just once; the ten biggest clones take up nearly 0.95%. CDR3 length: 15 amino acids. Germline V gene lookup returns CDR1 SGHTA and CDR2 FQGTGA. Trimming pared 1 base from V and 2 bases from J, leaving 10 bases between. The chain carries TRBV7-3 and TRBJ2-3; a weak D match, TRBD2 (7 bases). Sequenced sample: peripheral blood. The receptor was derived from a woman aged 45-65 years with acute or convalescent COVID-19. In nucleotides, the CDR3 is TGTGCCAGCAGCTTAATCGGGGGGCCCACAGATACGCAGTATTTT. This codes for CASSLIGGPTDTQYF. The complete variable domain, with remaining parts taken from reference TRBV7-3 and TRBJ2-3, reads GAGVSQTPSNKVTEKGKYVELRCDPISGHTALYWYRQSLGQGPEFLIYFQGTGAADDSGLPNDRFFAVRPEGSVSTLKIQRTERGDSAVYLCASSLIGGPTDTQYFGPGTRLTVL.